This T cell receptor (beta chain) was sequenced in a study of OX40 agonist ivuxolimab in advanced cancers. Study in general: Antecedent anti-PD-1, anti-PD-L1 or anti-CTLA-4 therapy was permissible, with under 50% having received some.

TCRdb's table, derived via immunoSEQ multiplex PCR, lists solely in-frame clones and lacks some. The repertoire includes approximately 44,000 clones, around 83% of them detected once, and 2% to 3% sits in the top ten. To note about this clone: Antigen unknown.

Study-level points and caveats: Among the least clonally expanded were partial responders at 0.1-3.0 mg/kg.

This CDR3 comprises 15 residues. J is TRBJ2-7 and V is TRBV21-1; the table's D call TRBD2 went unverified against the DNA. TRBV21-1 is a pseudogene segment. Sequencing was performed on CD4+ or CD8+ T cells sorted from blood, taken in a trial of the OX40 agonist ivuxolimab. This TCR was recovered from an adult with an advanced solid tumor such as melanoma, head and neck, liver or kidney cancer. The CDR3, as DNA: TGTGCCAGCAGGGCCCGGGCTAGCGGGCGCTACGAGCAGTACTTC. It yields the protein CASRARASGRYEQYF.